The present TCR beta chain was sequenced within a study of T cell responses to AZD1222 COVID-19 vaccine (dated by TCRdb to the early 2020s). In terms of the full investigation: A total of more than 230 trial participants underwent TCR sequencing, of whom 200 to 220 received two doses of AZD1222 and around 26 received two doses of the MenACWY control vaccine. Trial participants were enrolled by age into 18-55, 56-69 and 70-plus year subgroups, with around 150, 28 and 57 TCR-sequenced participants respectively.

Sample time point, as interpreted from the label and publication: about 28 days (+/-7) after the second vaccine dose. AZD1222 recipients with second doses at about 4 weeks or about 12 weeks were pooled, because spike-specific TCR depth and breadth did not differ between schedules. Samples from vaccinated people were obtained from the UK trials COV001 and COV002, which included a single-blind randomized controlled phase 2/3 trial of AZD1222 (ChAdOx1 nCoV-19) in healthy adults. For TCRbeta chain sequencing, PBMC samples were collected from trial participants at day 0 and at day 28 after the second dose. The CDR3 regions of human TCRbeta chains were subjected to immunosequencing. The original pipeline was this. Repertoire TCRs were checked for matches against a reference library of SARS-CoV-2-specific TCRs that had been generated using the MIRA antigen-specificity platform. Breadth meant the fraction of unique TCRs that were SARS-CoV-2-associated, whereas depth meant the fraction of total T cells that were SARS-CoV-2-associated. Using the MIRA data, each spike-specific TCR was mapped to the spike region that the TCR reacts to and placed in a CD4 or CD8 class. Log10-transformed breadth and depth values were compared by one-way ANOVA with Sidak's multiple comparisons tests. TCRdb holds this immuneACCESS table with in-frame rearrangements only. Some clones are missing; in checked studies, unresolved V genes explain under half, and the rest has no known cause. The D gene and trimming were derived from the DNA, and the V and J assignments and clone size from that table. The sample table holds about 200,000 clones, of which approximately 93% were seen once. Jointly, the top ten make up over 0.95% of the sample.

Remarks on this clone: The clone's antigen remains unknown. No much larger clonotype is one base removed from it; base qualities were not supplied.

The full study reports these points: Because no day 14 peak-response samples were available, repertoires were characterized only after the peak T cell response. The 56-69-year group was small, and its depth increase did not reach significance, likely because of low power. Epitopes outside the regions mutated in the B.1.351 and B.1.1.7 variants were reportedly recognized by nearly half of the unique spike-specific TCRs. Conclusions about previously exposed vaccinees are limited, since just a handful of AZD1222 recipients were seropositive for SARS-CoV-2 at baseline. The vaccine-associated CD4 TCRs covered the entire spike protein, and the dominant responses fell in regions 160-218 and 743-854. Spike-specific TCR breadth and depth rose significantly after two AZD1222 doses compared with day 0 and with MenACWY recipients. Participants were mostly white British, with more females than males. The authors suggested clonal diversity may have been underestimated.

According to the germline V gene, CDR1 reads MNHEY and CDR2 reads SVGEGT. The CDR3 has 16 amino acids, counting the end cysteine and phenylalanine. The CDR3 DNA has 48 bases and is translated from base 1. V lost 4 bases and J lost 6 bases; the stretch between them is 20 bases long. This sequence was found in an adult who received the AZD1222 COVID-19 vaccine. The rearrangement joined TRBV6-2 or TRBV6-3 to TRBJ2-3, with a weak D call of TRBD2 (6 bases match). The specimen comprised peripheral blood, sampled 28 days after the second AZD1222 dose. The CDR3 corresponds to CASSSPGTSPWDTQYF. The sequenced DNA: TGTGCCAGCAGTTCCCCCGGGACTTCGCCCTGGGATACGCAGTATTTT.